The sequence of this T cell receptor (beta chain) was determined in a study of T cell repertoires in cytomegalovirus infection. Study background: Well-studied HLA-B-restricted epitopes and recently identified HLA-C-restricted epitopes of CMV were both used in the study. Study-level results: The ex vivo response was dominated by HLA-C-restricted CMV-specific TCR beta clonotypes. Pooled public TCR beta family frequency picked out CMV carriers with the relevant HLA.

Between the trimmed V and J ends, which lost 6 bases and 1 base, there was a span of 14 bases. Germline CDR1 is MNHNY and CDR2 is SVGAGI (reference sequence). This CDR3 is built from 15 residues. TCRdb used MiXCR to reprocess the reads, holding one entry per CDR3 protein. The table lists under 300,000 distinct CDR3 sequences, approximately 22% of them singletons. Comments on this clonotype: Its antigen is currently unknown.

The V call is TRBV6-6, the J call TRBJ2-3; D gene unclear. The sequencing used cultured PBMCs, collected from culture after CMV antigen stimulation. The receptor comes from a human donor in good health (CMV status not recorded). Some clones in this sample may be carry-over from other donors' samples. As DNA, the CDR3 is TGTGCCAGCAGCTCTTTTGGAAGCGGCACAGATACGCAGTATTTT. Translating gives CASSSFGSGTDTQYF.